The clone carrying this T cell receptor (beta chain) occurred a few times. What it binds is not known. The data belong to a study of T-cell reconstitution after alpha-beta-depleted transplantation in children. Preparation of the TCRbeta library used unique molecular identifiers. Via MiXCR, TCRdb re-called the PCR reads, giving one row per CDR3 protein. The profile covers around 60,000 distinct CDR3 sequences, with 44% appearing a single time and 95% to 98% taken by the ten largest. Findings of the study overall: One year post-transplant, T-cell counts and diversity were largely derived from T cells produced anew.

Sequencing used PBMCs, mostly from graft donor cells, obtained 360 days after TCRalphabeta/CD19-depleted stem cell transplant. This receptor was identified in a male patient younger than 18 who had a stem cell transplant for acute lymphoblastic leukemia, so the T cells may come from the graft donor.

The CDR3, as DNA: TGTGCCAGCAGCCCGGGGACAGGGAGCAATCAGCCCCAGCATTTT. It encodes CASSPGTGSNQPQHF. The chain recombines TRBV7-9 with TRBJ1-5; 9 positions match TRBD1. The CDR3 spans 15 residues. Germline CDR1 reads SEHNR; CDR2 reads FQNEAQ (reference sequence). The V and J ends lost 5 bases and 1 base, in that order; junction bases with no gene match: 3.